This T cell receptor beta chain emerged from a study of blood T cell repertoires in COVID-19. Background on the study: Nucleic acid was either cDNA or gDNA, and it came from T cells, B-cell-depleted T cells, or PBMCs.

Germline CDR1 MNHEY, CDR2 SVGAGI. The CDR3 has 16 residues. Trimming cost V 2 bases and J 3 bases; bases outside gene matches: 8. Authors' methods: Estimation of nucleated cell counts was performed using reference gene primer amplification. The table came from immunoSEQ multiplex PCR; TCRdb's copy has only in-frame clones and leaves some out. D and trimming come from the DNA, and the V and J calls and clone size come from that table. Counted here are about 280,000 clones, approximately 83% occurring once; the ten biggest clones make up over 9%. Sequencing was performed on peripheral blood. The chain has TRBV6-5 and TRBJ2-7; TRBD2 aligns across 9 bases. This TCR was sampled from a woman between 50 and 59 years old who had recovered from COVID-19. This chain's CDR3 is CASSYGGISGSYEQYF. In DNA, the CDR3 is TGTGCCAGCAGTTACGGTGGGATTAGCGGGAGCTACGAGCAGTACTTC.